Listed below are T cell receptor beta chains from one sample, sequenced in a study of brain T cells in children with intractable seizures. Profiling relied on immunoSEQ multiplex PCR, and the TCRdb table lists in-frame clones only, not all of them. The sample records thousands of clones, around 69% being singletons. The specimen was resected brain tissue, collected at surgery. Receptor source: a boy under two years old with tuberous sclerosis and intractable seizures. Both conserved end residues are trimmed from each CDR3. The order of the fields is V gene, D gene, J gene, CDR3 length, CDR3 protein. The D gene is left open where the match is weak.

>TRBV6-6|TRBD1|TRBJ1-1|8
AAGGPEAF
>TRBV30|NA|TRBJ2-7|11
AWSVLGAHEQY
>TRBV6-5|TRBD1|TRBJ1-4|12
ASTRTGGKEKLF
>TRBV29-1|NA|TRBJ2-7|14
SVEDPGRGKGYEQY
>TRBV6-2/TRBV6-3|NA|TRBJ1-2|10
ASSVGLNGYT
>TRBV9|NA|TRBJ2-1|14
ASSVRVADNYNEQF
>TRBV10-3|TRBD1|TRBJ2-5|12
AIRGQGDMETQY
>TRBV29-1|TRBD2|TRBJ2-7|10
SVTSGSGEQY
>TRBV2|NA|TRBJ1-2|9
ASGENYGYT
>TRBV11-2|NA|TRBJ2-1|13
ASSLVGERYNEQF
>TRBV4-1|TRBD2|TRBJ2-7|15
ASSPGLAGPSSYEQY
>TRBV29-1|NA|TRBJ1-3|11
SVETDSGNTIY
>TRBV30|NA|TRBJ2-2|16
AWNWGIWKTQDTGELF
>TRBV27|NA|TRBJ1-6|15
ASSLLVSGARGSPLH
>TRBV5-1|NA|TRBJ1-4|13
ASSFRGTTNEKLF
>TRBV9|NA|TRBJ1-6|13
ASSVDGRPNSPLH
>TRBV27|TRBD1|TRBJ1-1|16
ASSLGARTGAWNTEAF
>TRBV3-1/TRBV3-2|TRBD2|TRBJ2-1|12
ASRSSGGGNEQF
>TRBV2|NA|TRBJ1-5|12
ASKTGSGNQPQH
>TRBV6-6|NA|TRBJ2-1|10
ALGLVGNEQF
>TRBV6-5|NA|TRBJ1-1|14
ASSYSPRALNTEAF
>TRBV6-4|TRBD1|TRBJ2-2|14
ASSDSQGANTGELF
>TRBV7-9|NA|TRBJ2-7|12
ASSPRGLPYEQY
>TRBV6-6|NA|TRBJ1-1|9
AIGGATEAF
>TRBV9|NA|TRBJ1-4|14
ASSGDPGTPDEKLF
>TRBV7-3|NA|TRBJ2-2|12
ASSSDGNTGELF
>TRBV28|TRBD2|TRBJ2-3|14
ASRSSSSGGADTQY
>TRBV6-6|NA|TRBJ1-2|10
AIKTVPLGYT
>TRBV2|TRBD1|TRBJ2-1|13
ASSTRQGPYNEQF
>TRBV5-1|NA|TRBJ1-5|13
ASSLNVNSNQPQH
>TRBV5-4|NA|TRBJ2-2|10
ASSLDSDRLF
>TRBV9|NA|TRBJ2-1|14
ASSVVWGSSYNEQF
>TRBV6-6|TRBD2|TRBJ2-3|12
ASSTSGPWDTQY
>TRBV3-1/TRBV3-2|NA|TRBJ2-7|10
ASSQDDGEQY
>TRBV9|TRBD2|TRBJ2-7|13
ASESGGSQAYEQY
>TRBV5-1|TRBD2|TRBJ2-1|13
ASRVTSGSFDEQF
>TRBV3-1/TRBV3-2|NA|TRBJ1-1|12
ASSLKGGQGEAF
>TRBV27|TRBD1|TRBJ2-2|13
ASRGQGARTVGLF
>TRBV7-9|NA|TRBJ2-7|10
ASSGDVYEQY
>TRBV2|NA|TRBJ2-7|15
ASTPGAASGLSYEQY
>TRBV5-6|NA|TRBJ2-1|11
ASSRGTINEQF
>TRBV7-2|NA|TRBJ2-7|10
ASSFLRNEQY
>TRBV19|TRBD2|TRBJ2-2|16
ASSRGTSGIPRTGELF
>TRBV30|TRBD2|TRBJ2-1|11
AFLADSYNEQF
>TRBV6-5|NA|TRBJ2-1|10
ALGLVGNEQF
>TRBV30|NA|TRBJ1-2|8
ATNSDGYT
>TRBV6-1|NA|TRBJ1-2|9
ATRTVYGYT
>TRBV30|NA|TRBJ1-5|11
AWTADSYQPQH
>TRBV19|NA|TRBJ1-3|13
ASSPHHISGNTIY
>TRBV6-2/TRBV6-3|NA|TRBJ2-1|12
ASSYSIGLNEQF
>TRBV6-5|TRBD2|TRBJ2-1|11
ASRLAEYNEQF
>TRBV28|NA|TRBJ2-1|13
ASSLGDQSLNEQF